The rows below give T cell receptor beta chains drawn from one sample of a study of early T cells in non-severe SARS-CoV-2 infection. TCRdb reprocessed the 5' RACE reads with MiXCR, giving one entry per CDR3 protein. Here the sample spans tens of thousands of distinct CDR3 sequences, more than 12% being singletons. The sequencing used whole blood, collected at baseline. All receptors come from an adult who was a healthcare worker with PCR-confirmed SARS-CoV-2 infection or an uninfected control (not recorded which). CDR3s include the opening cysteine and the closing phenylalanine or tryptophan. The order of the fields is D gene, clone size, V gene, J gene, CDR3 protein, CDR3 DNA. The D gene is left open where the match is weak. Clone sizes are given selectively: once, few, many, or a class where the clone is expanded.

TRBD2	many	TRBV7-2	TRBJ2-5	CASSLGLADQETQYF	TGTGCCAGCAGCTTAGGGCTAGCGGACCAAGAGACCCAGTACTTC
-	few	TRBV4-1	TRBJ1-6	CASSQDSRGYSSYNSPLHF	TGCGCCAGCAGCCAAGATAGCAGGGGCTATAGCTCCTATAATTCACCCCTCCACTTT
-	-	TRBV6-1	TRBJ2-5	CASSEHFMGQETQYF	TGTGCCAGCAGTGAACATTTCATGGGACAAGAGACCCAGTACTTC
-	-	TRBV6-6	TRBJ2-7	CASSSRGDEQYF	TGTGCCAGCAGTTCCCGTGGTGACGAGCAGTACTTC
TRBD1	few	TRBV7-9	TRBJ2-1	CASSVGQEANTEQFF	TGTGCCAGCAGCGTGGGACAGGAAGCAAACACTGAGCAGTTCTTC
-	few	TRBV3-1	TRBJ2-5	CASSGTRETQYF	TGTGCCAGCAGCGGGACCAGAGAGACCCAGTACTTC
-	-	TRBV6-1	TRBJ1-1	CASSELGHTEAFF	TGTGCCAGCAGTGAATTAGGCCACACTGAAGCTTTCTTT
TRBD2	once	TRBV30	TRBJ2-1	CAWSVRLAGAASRSGEQFF	TGTGCCTGGAGTGTACGGCTAGCGGGAGCCGCCTCCCGCAGTGGTGAGCAGTTCTTC
-	few	TRBV29-1	TRBJ1-2	CSAGERGYTF	TGCAGCGCAGGGGAAAGGGGCTACACCTTC
-	-	TRBV27	TRBJ2-3	CASSAVRTDTQYF	TGTGCCAGCAGTGCGGTCCGCACAGATACGCAGTATTTT
TRBD1	many	TRBV7-9	TRBJ1-2	CASRGDSKGDYGYTF	TGTGCCAGCAGAGGGGACAGCAAGGGGGACTATGGCTACACCTTC
TRBD2	-	TRBV20-1	TRBJ2-3	CSASALAGKTDTQYF	TGCAGTGCTAGCGCACTAGCGGGGAAGACAGATACGCAGTATTTT
TRBD2	-	TRBV20-1	TRBJ2-3	CSAGSLGLAEWDTQYF	TGCAGTGCTGGGTCTTTGGGACTAGCAGAATGGGATACGCAGTATTTT
-	-	TRBV24-1	TRBJ2-3	CATSDFSGVESTDTQYF	TGTGCCACCAGTGATTTCTCCGGAGTAGAGAGCACAGATACGCAGTATTTT
-	-	TRBV7-2	TRBJ2-2	CASSLAGSPPGELFF	TGTGCCAGCAGCTTAGCAGGATCACCGCCCGGGGAGCTGTTTTTT
-	many	TRBV9	TRBJ2-1	CASSAGGQRYNEQFF	TGTGCCAGCAGCGCCGGGGGACAGCGCTACAATGAGCAGTTCTTC
-	-	TRBV18	TRBJ1-6	CASTTQGTNNSPLHF	TGTGCCAGCACCACCCAGGGAACTAATAATTCACCCCTCCACTTT
TRBD1	few	TRBV18	TRBJ2-7	CASSRIDRGSEQYF	TGTGCCAGCTCACGGATAGACAGGGGGTCTGAGCAGTACTTC
-	many	TRBV5-1	TRBJ2-5	CASRKGQETQYF	TGCGCCAGCAGAAAGGGGCAAGAGACCCAGTACTTC
TRBD1	few	TRBV18	TRBJ1-5	CASSYPGQGAGQPQHF	TGTGCCAGCTCATACCCGGGACAGGGGGCCGGTCAGCCCCAGCATTTT
TRBD1	-	TRBV2	TRBJ2-3	CASKDRDDTQYF	TGTGCCAGCAAGGACAGGGACGATACGCAGTATTTT
-	medium-sized	TRBV3-1	TRBJ2-1	CASSRAGFGANEQFF	TGTGCCAGCAGCCGCGCGGGTTTTGGGGCCAATGAGCAGTTCTTC
TRBD2	-	TRBV6-4	TRBJ2-1	CASSPSGNEQFF	TGTGCCAGCAGTCCTAGCGGGAATGAGCAGTTCTTC
TRBD2	-	TRBV4-1	TRBJ2-1	CASSQGTSGISPSEQFF	TGCGCCAGCAGCCAAGGGACTAGCGGGATATCGCCGAGTGAGCAGTTCTTC
-	-	TRBV30	TRBJ2-7	CAWSMSPREQYF	TGTGCCTGGAGTATGAGCCCGAGGGAGCAGTACTTC
-	medium-sized	TRBV10-1	TRBJ2-7	CASSGPGNEQYF	TGCGCCAGCAGTGGTCCGGGGAACGAGCAGTACTTC
TRBD2	few	TRBV5-4	TRBJ2-1	CASSPGTSGRNEQFF	TGTGCCAGCAGCCCCGGGACTAGCGGGAGAAATGAGCAGTTCTTC
-	many	TRBV20-1	TRBJ2-2	CSAVSVAGELFF	TGCAGTGCCGTTAGCGTCGCCGGGGAGCTGTTTTTT
-	-	TRBV5-1	TRBJ1-1	CASSPLLGASTEAFF	TGCGCCAGCAGCCCGCTACTGGGGGCGAGCACTGAAGCTTTCTTT
-	medium-sized	TRBV7-8	TRBJ2-7	CASSLGPTAYEQYF	TGTGCCAGCAGCTTAGGGCCCACCGCCTACGAGCAGTACTTC
-	many	TRBV2	TRBJ2-5	CASSETETQYF	TGTGCCAGCAGTGAGACGGAGACCCAGTACTTC
-	few	TRBV7-2	TRBJ1-4	CASSQLGQGKKLFF	TGTGCCAGCAGCCAACTGGGGCAGGGGAAAAAACTGTTTTTT
-	-	TRBV7-2	TRBJ1-1	CASSLEPSNTEAFF	TGTGCCAGCAGCTTAGAACCCTCGAACACTGAAGCTTTCTTT
-	many	TRBV12-3/TRBV12-4	TRBJ2-7	CASSFSQHNEQYF	TGTGCCAGCAGTTTTTCACAACATAATGAGCAGTACTTC
-	-	TRBV5-5	TRBJ1-2	CASSLSWGFDGYTF	TGTGCCAGCAGCTTGTCGTGGGGTTTTGATGGCTACACCTTC
-	few	TRBV2	TRBJ1-2	CATATGSYGYTF	TGTGCCACCGCGACAGGATCCTATGGCTACACCTTC
-	-	TRBV12-3/TRBV12-4	TRBJ2-3	CASGIGTHADTQYF	TGTGCCAGCGGTATCGGGACTCATGCAGATACGCAGTATTTT
-	many	TRBV7-9	TRBJ1-2	CASTTGTDNYGYTF	TGTGCCAGCACTACCGGCACAGATAACTATGGCTACACCTTC
TRBD1	many	TRBV9	TRBJ2-3	CASRRDRGSTDTQYF	TGTGCCAGCCGCCGGGACAGGGGGAGCACAGATACGCAGTATTTT
-	-	TRBV4-2	TRBJ1-5	CASSQAPNQPQHF	TGTGCCAGCAGCCAAGCCCCTAATCAGCCCCAGCATTTT
-	-	TRBV7-9	TRBJ2-7	CASSLGGGVTTYEQYF	TGTGCCAGCAGCTTAGGCGGCGGAGTCACCACCTACGAGCAGTACTTC
-	few	TRBV9	TRBJ2-6	CASSGISGANVLTF	TGTGCCAGCAGTGGGATATCTGGGGCCAACGTCCTGACTTTC